What follows is one TCR beta chain and its context. Its matching antigen is unknown. Amplification used 60 Vbeta primers and 13 Jbeta primers. Sequencing used immunoSEQ multiplex PCR; TCRdb keeps in-frame clones, though not all of them. This table has around 150,000 clones, around 60% appearing once. This entry belongs to a study of cytomegalovirus exposure and HLA in healthy donors. Study-wide findings and caveats: Solely CMV serostatus was available to characterize immune exposure. Common viral pathogens seemed, in a later analysis, to connect with several of the most significant clusters. Reported performance of the classifier showed diagnosis of cytomegalovirus status with high specificity and sensitivity. Roughly even sequencing depth across donors was the assumption behind the presence/absence analyses.

Germline V gene sequence: CDR1 MDHEN, CDR2 SYDVKM. This CDR3 is built from 15 residues. Losses at the gene ends were 5 bases for V and 11 bases for J; bases not matched to a gene: 12. V and J are TRBV28 and TRBJ2-1; 10 bases match TRBD2. This clonotype originated in a woman aged 60-75 years in good health and CMV-seropositive. The specimen sequenced was PBMCs. CDR3 sequence reads: CASSTGTSARRKQFF. The CDR3 nucleotides read TGTGCCAGCAGTACGGGGACTAGCGCCAGGAGAAAGCAGTTCTTC. The whole variable domain, remainder taken from reference TRBV28 and TRBJ2-1, is DVKVTQSSRYLVKRTGEKVFLECVQDMDHENMFWYRQDPGLGLRLIYFSYDVKMKEKGDIPEGYSVSREKKERFSLILESASTNQTSMYLCASSTGTSARRKQFFGPGTRLTVL.